These 14 T cell receptor beta chains were sequenced from one sample in a study of blood T cell repertoires in COVID-19 (TCRdb year 2020). Library preparation employed the immunoSEQ multiplex PCR assay. As stored in TCRdb, this immuneACCESS dataset retains in-frame rearrangements with V and J assigned. A fraction of the clones does not appear; measured against another copy, unresolved V genes explain less than half of the discrepancy, and the remainder lacks a known reason. The sample has some 100,000 clones on record, 85% to 95% of them singletons. The top ten clonotypes cover 6.3% of the sample. The sample consisted of peripheral blood. All receptors derive from a woman in her sixties or seventies with active COVID-19.

The chain couples TRBV7-2 to TRBJ1-1, with TRBD1 identical over 8 bases. Germline CDR1 SGHTA, CDR2 FQGNSA. With V trimmed by 5 bases and J by 6 bases, 8 bases remained unmatched. This CDR3 is built from 14 residues. CDR3 residues: CASSAGQGSAEAFF. CDR3 sequence (DNA): TGTGCCAGCAGCGCCGGACAGGGATCAGCTGAAGCTTTCTTT.

The J gene is TRBJ2-7, the V gene TRBV4-1; TRBD1 matches 7 bases. The length of the CDR3 is 16 residues. With 3 bases clipped from V and 0 bases from J, the junction kept 8 bases outside the gene matches. Germline V gene lookup returns CDR1 MGHRA and CDR2 YSYEKL. The CDR3 DNA follows: TGCGCCAGCAGCCACACAGGGGCTTTAAGCTCCTACGAGCAGTACTTC. This sequence encodes CASSHTGALSSYEQYF.

The chain has TRBV7-6 and TRBJ1-3, with TRBD1 identical over 8 bases. Germline lookup yields CDR1 SGHVS and CDR2 FNYEAQ. V dropped 0 bases and J dropped 2; count of bases not matched to a gene: 3. The length of the CDR3 is 16 residues. The CDR3 DNA is TGTGCCAGCAGCTTAGCTCAGGGGGCAGCTGGAAACACCATATATTTT. This gives the protein CASSLAQGAAGNTIYF.

The CDR3 DNA is TGCGCCAGCAGCTCAGGGGTGGTAAGGGAGCAGTACTTC. It yields the protein CASSSGVVREQYF. The rearrangement links TRBV5-1 to TRBJ2-7; TRBD1 is a possible D gene (6 bases). The V gene's germline CDR1 is SGHRS and CDR2 YFSETQ. V dropped 3 bases and J dropped 7 bases, with 14 bases sitting between them. The CDR3 is 13 amino acids.

The V gene is TRBV19, the J gene TRBJ1-1; D ambiguous. CDR3 length: 15 amino acids. Looked up from germline, CDR1 is LNHDA and CDR2 is SQIVND (reference sequence). V was trimmed by 3 bases and J by 0 bases, leaving 11 bases between them. CDR3 in DNA: TGTGCCAGTAGTATTCGGGGTCTAATGAACACTGAAGCTTTCTTT. Its translation is CASSIRGLMNTEAFF. Based on the CDR3 plus reference TRBV19 and TRBJ1-1, the full variable domain is DGGITQSPKYLFRKEGQNVTLSCEQNLNHDAMYWYRQDPGQGLRLIYYSQIVNDFQKGDIAEGYSVSREKKESFPLTVTSAQKNPTAFYLCASSIRGLMNTEAFFGQGTRLTVV.

The rearrangement joins TRBV5-1 to TRBJ1-3, with TRBD1 as a possible D gene (6 bases). Germline CDR1 and CDR2: SGHRS and YFSETQ. The CDR3 totals 14 residues. The V end lost 1 base, the J end lost 8 bases, and 13 bases lay between the germline ends. The CDR3 nucleotides are TGCGCCAGCAGCTTGACCAGGGGAGGGGACACCATATATTTT. This sequence encodes CASSLTRGGDTIYF. The full variable domain, its missing parts supplied by reference TRBV5-1 and TRBJ1-3, is KAGVTQTPRYLIKTRGQQVTLSCSPISGHRSVSWYQQTPGQGLQFLFEYFSETQRNKGNFPGRFSGRQFSNSRSEMNVSTLELGDSALYLCASSLTRGGDTIYFGEGSWLTVV.

On this clone itself: Relative to the germline gene, one junction end is altered; a read error may explain this. The chain links TRBV4-1 to TRBJ1-2; 7 bases match TRBD1. Germline-derived CDR1 and CDR2 are MGHRA and YSYEKL. The CDR3 totals 12 residues. The CDR3 region is CASSQPLTGIFF. The CDR3 DNA sequence: TGCGCCAGCAGCCAACCGTTGACAGGGATTTTCTTC.

The rearrangement uses TRBV7-9 and TRBJ1-2; 7 bases line up with TRBD1. V lost 4 bases to trimming and J lost 6 bases; unmatched junction nucleotides: 14. CDR1 is SEHNR, CDR2 FQNEAQ, per germline (reference sequence). CDR3 length: 16 residues. CDR3 protein: CASSSTQYRDRDGYTF. CDR3 nucleotides: TGTGCCAGCAGCTCAACCCAGTACCGCGACAGGGATGGCTACACCTTC.

The rearrangement joins TRBV11-3 to TRBJ2-7, with D perhaps TRBD2 (6 bases). Germline V CDR1 and CDR2: SGHNT, YENEEA. This CDR3 spans 13 amino acids. V lost 5 bases and J 4 bases, leaving 12 bases between the germline ends. Here the CDR3 DNA reads TGTGCCAGCAGCGTCGGGACTGCATACGAGCAGTACTTC. Translating it yields CASSVGTAYEQYF.

The chain has TRBV28 and TRBJ2-7; no firm D call. V was pared by 4 bases and J by 5 bases, with 9 bases between. CDR1 is MDHEN, CDR2 SYDVKM, per germline. This CDR3 region has 12 residues. In DNA form, the CDR3 reads TGTGCCAGCAGTTCGGTCCTGGACGAGCAGTACTTC. It is translated as CASSSVLDEQYF.

This chain joins TRBV5-1 and TRBJ1-2; D is possibly TRBD1 (6 bases). V lost 4 bases to trimming and J lost 4 bases, with 17 bases between them. The V gene's germline CDR1 is SGHRS and CDR2 YFSETQ. The CDR3 is made up of 15 amino acids. CDR3: CASSQTSTGLYGYTF. For the CDR3, the DNA is TGCGCCAGCAGCCAAACCTCAACAGGGCTCTATGGCTACACCTTC.

This sequence joins TRBV2 and TRBJ1-5, with D tentatively TRBD1 (6 bases). The ends were cut back, 6 bases at V and 6 bases at J, with 18 bases in the middle. The germline CDR1 and CDR2 sequences are SNHLY and FYNNEI. This CDR3 is 15 amino acids long. CDR3 sequence (DNA): TGTGCCAGCAGGAGGGGGGGGGAAGATGGTCAGCCCCAGCATTTT. This translates into CASRRGGEDGQPQHF.

The V gene is TRBV7-2, the J gene TRBJ2-1; D unresolved. Germline CDR1 SGHTA, CDR2 FQGNSA. CDR3 length: 15 amino acids. Trimming shortened V by 8 bases and J by 1 base, and 15 bases separated the two germline ends. CDR3 protein: CASVPSPLSYNEQFF. Written as DNA, the CDR3 is TGTGCCAGCGTGCCATCGCCACTTTCCTACAATGAGCAGTTCTTC.

This clone was seen only once. J is TRBJ2-1 and V is TRBV28; 7 bases line up with TRBD1. The CDR3 contains 16 residues. The V and J ends lost 5 bases and 7 bases, in that order; junction bases with no gene match: 14. Germline V gene data show CDR1 as MDHEN and CDR2 as SYDVKM. The DNA for the CDR3 is TGTGCCAGCAGTCCATTCGACAGGGTGATAAAAAATGAGCAGTTCTTC. Residues: CASSPFDRVIKNEQFF.